Listed below are T cell receptor beta chains from one sample, sequenced in a study of T-cell memory formation after mild COVID-19. TCRdb used MiXCR to reprocess the 5' RACE reads, holding one entry per CDR3 protein. Of 410,000 or so distinct CDR3 sequences in the sample, around 22% were seen once. Sample: PBMCs or a T cell subset sorted from them (not recorded which). The receptors here all came from an adult woman who had mild COVID-19 (a few samples of this study predate the infection). Cell type and time point are not known. Each CDR3 is given with its conserved first and last residue. The D gene is left open where the match is weak. Only part of the rows carry a size: once, few, many, or a class if the clone is expanded.

d_call j_call v_call clone_size cdr3_nt cdr3_aa
- TRBJ2-3 TRBV14 - TGTGCCAGCAGCCAAGGACTAGGGACAGGCACAGATACGCAGTATTTT CASSQGLGTGTDTQYF
TRBD1 TRBJ1-1 TRBV7-8 few TGTGCCAGCCAGCCCCACCGCAGGGGGAGAGGGGAAGCTTTCTTT CASQPHRRGRGEAFF
- TRBJ1-6 TRBV12-3/TRBV12-4 - TGTGCCAGCAGTACAGGGTTCTCACCCCTCCACTTT CASSTGFSPLHF
TRBD2 TRBJ2-1 TRBV7-9 few TGTGCCAGCAGCTTAGTCGGGGGGGCCGACAATGAGCAGTTCTTC CASSLVGGADNEQFF
- TRBJ2-1 TRBV7-3 - TGTGCCAGCAGCTTAGAGAGGGGGGACTACAATGAGCAGTTCTTC CASSLERGDYNEQFF
- TRBJ2-7 TRBV7-8 few TGTGCCAGCAGCTTTACCAGCCCCGGGGAGGAGCAGTACTTC CASSFTSPGEEQYF
- TRBJ2-7 TRBV5-1 many TGCGCCAGCAGTTTGGGGGGAAGCATCTCCTACGAGCAGTACTTC CASSLGGSISYEQYF
TRBD1 TRBJ2-7 TRBV7-9 few TGTGCCAGCAGCTGGGTAGGGACAGGGTCCTACGAGCAGTACTTC CASSWVGTGSYEQYF
TRBD2 TRBJ2-3 TRBV10-3 few TGTGCCATCAGAACGGGGGGGCCGGATACGCAGTATTTT CAIRTGGPDTQYF
- TRBJ2-3 TRBV7-9 many TGTGCCAGCAGCTCCGGGACACTAAGCACAGATACGCAGTATTTT CASSSGTLSTDTQYF
- TRBJ1-5 TRBV18 few TGTGCCAGCTCACCAGGGCTAAGCAATCAGCCCCAGCATTTT CASSPGLSNQPQHF
- TRBJ2-5 TRBV20-1 few TGCAGTGCTAGAACCACTGGCGGAGAGACCCAGTACTTC CSARTTGGETQYF
TRBD1 TRBJ2-3 TRBV5-4 few TGTGCCAGCAGCTCGGACAGGGCAGCAGATACGCAGTATTTT CASSSDRAADTQYF
TRBD2 TRBJ2-7 TRBV10-3 - TGTGCCATCAGTCGGACTAGCGGATCCTACGAGCAGTACTTC CAISRTSGSYEQYF
- TRBJ1-5 TRBV2 - TGTGCCAGCAGTGCGTGGAAGGGCAATCAGCCCCAGCATTTT CASSAWKGNQPQHF
TRBD1 TRBJ2-2 TRBV4-1 once TGCGCCAGCAGCTTTCCCGGGACAGGGGGCACCGGGGAGCTGTTTTTT CASSFPGTGGTGELFF
TRBD2 TRBJ2-7 TRBV5-1 - TGCGCCAGCAGCAAGCGGGAGCTCTACGAGCAGTACTTC CASSKRELYEQYF
- TRBJ1-4 TRBV29-1 few TGCAGCGTTGAAGACAGGGAAAGGCTAAAACTGTTTTTT CSVEDRERLKLFF
TRBD2 TRBJ2-3 TRBV2 - TGTGCCAGCAGTGTGTGGCGGGGGGGCTCAGATACGCAGTATTTT CASSVWRGGSDTQYF
- TRBJ2-2 TRBV7-3 - TGTGCCAGCAGCTTAAGGGGTAGTTTCACCGGGGAGCTGTTTTTT CASSLRGSFTGELFF
- TRBJ2-1 TRBV15 few TGTGCCCTCTCCGTCGGAGGGGGGCACGGCAATGAGCAGTTCTTC CALSVGGGHGNEQFF
- TRBJ2-7 TRBV27 - TGTGCCAGCAGTTTTGGCGACAGCCCCTACGAGCAGTACTTC CASSFGDSPYEQYF
- TRBJ1-2 TRBV10-3 - TGTGCCATCAGTTCGACGACAGCTCCTTACTTC CAISSTTAPYF
- TRBJ1-4 TRBV3-1 - TGTGCCAGCAGCGATACCGCAACTAATGAAAAACTGTTTTTT CASSDTATNEKLFF
- TRBJ2-1 TRBV5-1 - TGCGCCAGCAGTACTAGCCAACACTCCTACAATGAGCAGTTCTTC CASSTSQHSYNEQFF
- TRBJ1-6 TRBV7-9 - TGTGCCAGCAGCTCCCCGCGGGGGGTCGGGTCACCCCTCCACTTT CASSSPRGVGSPLHF
- TRBJ1-2 TRBV27 few TGTGCCAGCAGTTTCAGCAGGGGAAACTATGGCTACACCTTC CASSFSRGNYGYTF
- TRBJ2-1 TRBV15 many TGTGCCACCAGCAGAGGCTTCTCCAAGAACAATGAGCAGTTCTTC CATSRGFSKNNEQFF
- TRBJ2-7 TRBV20-1 - TGCAGTGCTTCAGGGGTTTCCTACGAGCAGTACTTC CSASGVSYEQYF
- TRBJ2-1 TRBV18 few TGTGCCAGCTCACCCAGCAGGTCTCAATCTCCCCCCTACAATGAGCAGTTCTTC CASSPSRSQSPPYNEQFF
- TRBJ2-7 TRBV20-1 - TGCAGTGCTAGCGAACAGGGCCACGAGCAGTACTTC CSASEQGHEQYF
- TRBJ2-7 TRBV7-9 few TGTGCCAGCAGCTTAGCATCTCAGGTCTCCTACGAGCAGTACTTC CASSLASQVSYEQYF
- TRBJ2-1 TRBV18 - TGTGCCAGCTCACCGCCGGGTAGCGGCATTTCCTACAATGAGCAGTTCTTC CASSPPGSGISYNEQFF
- TRBJ1-1 TRBV30 - TGTGCCTGGAGTGTACTTGGGGGGAACACTGAAGCTTTCTTT CAWSVLGGNTEAFF
- TRBJ2-7 TRBV30 - TGTGCCTGGAGTGTACAGTCCTACGAGCAGTACTTC CAWSVQSYEQYF
- TRBJ2-7 TRBV6-2/TRBV6-3 - TGTGCCAGCAGTTACCACGTGGGACCCGGGGCTGAGGGGGAAGCCCTCTACGAGCAGTACTTC CASSYHVGPGAEGEALYEQYF
- TRBJ2-3 TRBV7-2 few TGTGCCAGCAGCTCTGGACAGCTTGGGGCAGATACGCAGTATTTT CASSSGQLGADTQYF
- TRBJ1-1 TRBV18 few TGTGCCAGCTCACCACGGGGAGGATTGAACACTGAAGCTTTCTTT CASSPRGGLNTEAFF
- TRBJ2-1 TRBV24-1 - TGTGCCACCAGTGATTTGTTCAATGAGCAGTTCTTC CATSDLFNEQFF
- TRBJ1-1 TRBV20-1 once TGCAGTGCTAGAGAAGGGGCAGGGCCAGCTTTCTTT CSAREGAGPAFF
- TRBJ2-2 TRBV7-9 - TGTGCCAGCAGCTTGCGAGGAACTTCCCCCCCCGGGGAGCTGTTTTTT CASSLRGTSPPGELFF
TRBD2 TRBJ2-2 TRBV30 - TGTGCCTGGAGTGGTCTAGCGGGAGCGATCGGGGAGCTGTTTTTT CAWSGLAGAIGELFF
TRBD1 TRBJ2-7 TRBV12-3/TRBV12-4 few TGTGCCAGCAGCACCTCAGGGGGCGCGTTACGGGAGCAGTACTTC CASSTSGGALREQYF
- TRBJ1-5 TRBV7-2 once TGTGCCAGCAGCTTTTTGGGGGGTTCGGGCAATCAGCCCCAGCATTTT CASSFLGGSGNQPQHF